A single sample gave rise to the 14 T cell receptor beta chains below, sequenced in a study of radiotherapy plus CTLA-4 blockade in lung cancer. Measured with immunoSEQ multiplex PCR; TCRdb has only the in-frame clones, and not every one. Of 1,300 to 1,500 clones in the sample, 88% are singletons; the top ten hold over 8%. Sequencing used tumor tissue, obtained from a patient treated with radiotherapy plus ipilimumab. The receptors originated from a human donor with non-small cell lung cancer who had a complete response to radiotherapy plus ipilimumab.

The chain has TRBV18 and TRBJ1-4; no reliable D call. Trimming took off 3 bases at V and 8 bases at J, with 13 bases between the two ends. CDR1 and CDR2 from the germline V gene are KGHSH and LQKENI. This CDR3 has 14 amino acids. Written as DNA, the CDR3 is TGTGCCAGCTCACCTATGGGAGATGGAGAAAAACTGTTTTTT. Amino acids: CASSPMGDGEKLFF.

The chain combines TRBV2 with TRBJ2-2; D possibly corresponds to TRBD2 (6 bases). The V gene lost 2 bases and the J gene lost 4 bases, with 11 bases spanning the gap. The CDR3 has 15 amino acids. From germline, CDR1 is SNHLY and CDR2 FYNNEI. CDR3 DNA: TGTGCCAGCAGTGAAAGCAGGGAGGTCACCGGGGAGCTGTTTTTT. Amino acid sequence: CASSESREVTGELFF.

This clone was detected only a few times. The gene calls are TRBV25-1 and TRBJ1-2; TRBD1 might be the D (6 bases). Germline CDR1 reads MGHDK; CDR2 reads SYGVNS. CDR3 length equals 16 residues. V was shortened by 0 bases and J by 1 base, with 12 bases between the two germline ends. This CDR3 reads CASSEYGRGGNYGYTF. CDR3 in DNA: TGTGCCAGCAGTGAATATGGCAGGGGAGGTAACTATGGCTACACCTTC.

V usage is TRBV5-6 and J usage is TRBJ1-2; 7 bases align to TRBD1. V dropped 4 bases and J dropped 4; count of bases not matched to a gene: 10. Germline CDR1 and CDR2: SGHDT and YYEEEE. The CDR3 contains 15 residues. The CDR3 DNA reads as TGTGCCAGCAGCGACTTAGGGGGCGCAGGCTATGGCTACACCTTC. Residues: CASSDLGGAGYGYTF.

The chain combines TRBV6-5 with TRBJ1-1; D is undetermined. Deletions cut 6 bases from V and 4 bases from J, with 15 bases between. Germline-derived CDR1 and CDR2 are MNHEY and SVGAGI. The CDR3 is 14 amino acids. The DNA for the CDR3 is TGTGCCAGCAGCCCGGTCGGACGGACCACTGAAGCTTTCTTT. This sequence encodes CASSPVGRTTEAFF.

This chain connects TRBV9 to TRBJ2-3; the D is unclear. The CDR3 extends over 14 amino acids. Per germline, CDR1 SGDLS and CDR2 YYNGEE. The ends were cut back, 0 bases at V and 4 bases at J, with 9 bases in the middle. The CDR3 region is CASSVGPNADTQYF. The CDR3 region has the DNA TGTGCCAGCAGCGTAGGCCCAAACGCAGATACGCAGTATTTT.

V gene TRBV9 combines with J gene TRBJ1-2; tentatively, D is TRBD1 (5 bases). The CDR3 extends over 15 amino acids. Trimming took off 0 bases at V and 2 bases at J, with 11 bases between the two ends. CDR1 SGDLS and CDR2 YYNGEE come from the germline V gene. CDR3 in DNA: TGTGCCAGCAGCGTAGGAGGAGGGGTAAACTATGGCTACACCTTC. Its protein is CASSVGGGVNYGYTF.

This sequence joins TRBV4-1 and TRBJ2-7; TRBD1 matches 9 bases. This CDR3 region has 17 residues. Germline trimming cut 4 bases from V and 3 bases from J; bases unmatched to any gene: 13. CDR1 is MGHRA, CDR2 YSYEKL, per germline. The CDR3 sequence: CASSRTTRTGVYYEQYF. DNA for the CDR3: TGCGCCAGCAGCCGCACAACCAGGACAGGGGTCTACTACGAGCAGTACTTC.

The V and J genes are TRBV6-1 and TRBJ1-2; D is possibly TRBD1 (5 bases). CDR1 MNHNS and CDR2 SASEGT come from the germline V gene. The CDR3 length is 15 residues. Trimming took off 7 bases at V and 2 bases at J, with 17 bases between the two ends. The CDR3 bases are TGTGCCAGCACCACTACCGGGACTCCAAACTATGGCTACACCTTC. This translates into CASTTTGTPNYGYTF.

J is TRBJ1-1 and V is TRBV6-1; no clear D gene. The V end was cut by 4 bases, the J end by 2 bases, with 20 bases between. Germline CDR1 MNHNS, CDR2 SASEGT. The CDR3 spans 17 residues. CDR3 nucleotide sequence: TGTGCCAGCAGTGCCTCTCCGAGGTGGGGAATTAACACTGAAGCTTTCTTT. Protein sequence: CASSASPRWGINTEAFF.

The J gene is TRBJ1-1, the V gene TRBV19; 9 nucleotides match TRBD1. Germline values: CDR1 LNHDA, CDR2 SQIVND (reference sequence). CDR3 length: 15 amino acids. V trimming: 3 bases; J trimming: 7 bases; junction bases outside the gene matches: 9. In DNA, the CDR3 is TGTGCCAGTAGTATCGGACAGGGGAAGGTTTTTGAAGCTTTCTTT. As protein: CASSIGQGKVFEAFF.

For this clone: Additional DNA sequences in this sample encode the identical CDR3. The chain recombines TRBV4-3 with TRBJ1-2; the D gene is possibly TRBD1 (6 bases). CDR3 length: 13 amino acids. Germline V gene data show CDR1 as LGHNA and CDR2 as YSLEER. Trimming cost V 1 base and J 5 bases, with 8 bases left between them. The CDR3 protein is CASSQGTAYGYTF. The CDR3 bases are TGCGCCAGCAGCCAAGGGACAGCTTATGGCTACACCTTC.

Only one count was recorded for this clone. This chain connects TRBV12-5 to TRBJ2-5, with a weak D call TRBD1 (6 bases). The CDR3 contains 15 residues. The germline gives CDR1 LGHNT, CDR2 FRNRAP. Trimming pared 2 bases from V and 1 base from J, leaving 11 bases between. CDR3 amino acids: CASGLQTGPQETQYF. The CDR3 bases are TGTGCTAGTGGTTTGCAAACAGGGCCCCAAGAGACCCAGTACTTC.

The chain carries TRBV10-3 and TRBJ2-1; 8 nucleotides align to TRBD1. The CDR3 is 13 residues long. V gave up 6 bases and J gave up 8 bases; unmatched junction bases: 6. Germline loops: CDR1 ENHRY, CDR2 SYGVKD. CDR3 in DNA: TGTGCCATCAGAAAGGGACAGGAGGATGAGCAGTTCTTC. Translation: CAIRKGQEDEQFF.